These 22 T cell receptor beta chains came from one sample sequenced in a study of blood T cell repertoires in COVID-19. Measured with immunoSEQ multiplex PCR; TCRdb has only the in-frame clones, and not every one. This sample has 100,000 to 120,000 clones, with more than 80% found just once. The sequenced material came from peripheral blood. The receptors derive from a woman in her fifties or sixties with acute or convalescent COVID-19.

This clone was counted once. CDR3 sequence: CASSLQPTAYNEQFF. Here the CDR3 DNA reads TGTGCCAGCAGCCTACAGCCCACCGCTTACAATGAGCAGTTCTTC. The chain combines TRBV6-5 with TRBJ2-1; no clear D. Germline V gives CDR1 MNHEY, CDR2 SVGAGI. Trimming left V 6 bases short and J 4 bases short, with 16 bases between. The CDR3 runs to 15 residues.

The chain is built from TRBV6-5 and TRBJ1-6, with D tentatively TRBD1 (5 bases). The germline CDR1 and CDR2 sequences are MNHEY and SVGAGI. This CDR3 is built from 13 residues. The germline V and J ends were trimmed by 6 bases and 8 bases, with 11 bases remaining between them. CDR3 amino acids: CASRRGYDSPLHF. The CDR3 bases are TGTGCCAGCAGGCGGGGGTATGATTCACCCCTCCACTTT.

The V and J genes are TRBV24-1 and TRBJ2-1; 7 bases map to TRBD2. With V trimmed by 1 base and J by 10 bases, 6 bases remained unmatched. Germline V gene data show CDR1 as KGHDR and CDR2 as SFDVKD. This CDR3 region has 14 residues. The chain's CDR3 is CATSDLSYGGEQFF. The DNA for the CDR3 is TGTGCCACCAGTGATTTAAGTTACGGGGGGGAGCAGTTCTTC.

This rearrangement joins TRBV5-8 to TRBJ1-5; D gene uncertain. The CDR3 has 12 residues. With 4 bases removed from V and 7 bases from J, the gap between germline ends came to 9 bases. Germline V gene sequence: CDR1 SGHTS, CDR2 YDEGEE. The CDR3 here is CASSPHSQPQHF. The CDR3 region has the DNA TGTGCCAGCAGCCCCCACTCCCAGCCCCAGCATTTT.

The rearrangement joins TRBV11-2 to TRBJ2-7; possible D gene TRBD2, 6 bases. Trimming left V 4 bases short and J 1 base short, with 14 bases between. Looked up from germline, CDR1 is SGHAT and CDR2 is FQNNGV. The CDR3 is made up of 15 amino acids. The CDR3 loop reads CASSSSGRISYEQYF. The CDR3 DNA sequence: TGTGCCAGCAGCTCCAGCGGGCGTATTTCCTACGAGCAGTACTTC.

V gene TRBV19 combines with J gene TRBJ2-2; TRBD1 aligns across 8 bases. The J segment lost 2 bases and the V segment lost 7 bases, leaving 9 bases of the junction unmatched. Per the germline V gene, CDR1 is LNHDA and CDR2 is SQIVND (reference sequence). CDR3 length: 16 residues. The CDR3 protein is CASTRTGTGNTGELFF. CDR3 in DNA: TGTGCCAGTACCAGAACCGGGACAGGAAACACCGGGGAGCTGTTTTTT.

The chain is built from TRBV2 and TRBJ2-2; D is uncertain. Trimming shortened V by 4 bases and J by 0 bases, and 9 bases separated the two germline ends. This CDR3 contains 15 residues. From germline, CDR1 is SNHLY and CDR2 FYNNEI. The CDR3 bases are TGTGCCAGCAGTGCCGTAGATTCGAACACCGGGGAGCTGTTTTTT. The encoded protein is CASSAVDSNTGELFF.

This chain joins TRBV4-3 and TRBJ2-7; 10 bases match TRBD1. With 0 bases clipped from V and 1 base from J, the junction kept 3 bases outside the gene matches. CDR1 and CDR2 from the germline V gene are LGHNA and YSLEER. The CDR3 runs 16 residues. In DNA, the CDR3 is TGCGCCAGCAGCCAAGAGGGGGGACAGGGGTCCTACGAGCAGTACTTC. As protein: CASSQEGGQGSYEQYF.

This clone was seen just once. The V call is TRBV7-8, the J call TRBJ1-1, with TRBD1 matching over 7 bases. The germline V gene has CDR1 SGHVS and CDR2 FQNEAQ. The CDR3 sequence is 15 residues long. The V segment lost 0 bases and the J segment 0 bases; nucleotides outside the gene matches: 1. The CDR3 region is CASSLAGTVNTEAFF. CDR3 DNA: TGTGCCAGCAGCTTAGCCGGGACAGTGAACACTGAAGCTTTCTTT.

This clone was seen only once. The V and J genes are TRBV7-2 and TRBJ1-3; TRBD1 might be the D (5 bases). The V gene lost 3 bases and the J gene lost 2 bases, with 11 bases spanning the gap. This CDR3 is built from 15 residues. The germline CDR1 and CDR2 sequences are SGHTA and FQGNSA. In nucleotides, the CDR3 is TGTGCCAGCAGCTTTGAGTCAGGGACTGGAAACACCATATATTTT. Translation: CASSFESGTGNTIYF.

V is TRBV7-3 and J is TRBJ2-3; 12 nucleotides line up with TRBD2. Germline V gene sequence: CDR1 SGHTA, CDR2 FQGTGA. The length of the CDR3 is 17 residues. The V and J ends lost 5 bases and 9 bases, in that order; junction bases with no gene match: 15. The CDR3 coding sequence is TGTGCCAGCAGCCGCGGGCTAGCGGGAGGGCCTACATCCACGCAGTATTTT. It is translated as CASSRGLAGGPTSTQYF.

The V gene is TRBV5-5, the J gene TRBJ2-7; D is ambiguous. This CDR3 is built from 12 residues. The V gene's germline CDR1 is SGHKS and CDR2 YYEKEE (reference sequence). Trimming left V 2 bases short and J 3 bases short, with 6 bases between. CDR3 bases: TGTGCCAGCAGCTTACACAACTACGAGCAGTACTTC. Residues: CASSLHNYEQYF. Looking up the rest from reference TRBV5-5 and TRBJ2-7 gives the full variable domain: DAGVTQSPTHLIKTRGQQVTLRCSPISGHKSVSWYQQVLGQGPQFIFQYYEKEERGRGNFPDRFSARQFPNYSSELNVNALLLGDSALYLCASSLHNYEQYFGPGTRLTVT.

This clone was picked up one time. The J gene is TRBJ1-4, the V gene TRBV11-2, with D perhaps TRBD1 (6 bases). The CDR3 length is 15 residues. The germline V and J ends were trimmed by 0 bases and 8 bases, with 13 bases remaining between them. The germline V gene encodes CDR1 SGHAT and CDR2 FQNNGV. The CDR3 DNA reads TGTGCCAGCAGCTTAGAGGCGGGGGCACGAGAAAAACTGTTTTTT. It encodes CASSLEAGAREKLFF.

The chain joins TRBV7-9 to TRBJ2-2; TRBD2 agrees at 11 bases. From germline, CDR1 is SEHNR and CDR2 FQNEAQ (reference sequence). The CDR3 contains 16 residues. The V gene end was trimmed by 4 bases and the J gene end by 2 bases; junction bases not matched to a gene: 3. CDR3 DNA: TGTGCCAGCAGCTCGACTAGCGGGGTCAACACCGGGGAGCTGTTTTTT. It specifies CASSSTSGVNTGELFF.

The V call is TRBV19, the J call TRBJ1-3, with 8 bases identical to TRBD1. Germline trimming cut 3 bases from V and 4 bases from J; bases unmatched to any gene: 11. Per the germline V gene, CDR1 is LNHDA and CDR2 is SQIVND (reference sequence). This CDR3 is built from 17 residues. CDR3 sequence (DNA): TGTGCCAGTAGTATTATCCTTCCAGGGACAGGCGGAAACACCATATATTTT. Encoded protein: CASSIILPGTGGNTIYF. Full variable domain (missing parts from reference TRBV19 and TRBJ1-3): DGGITQSPKYLFRKEGQNVTLSCEQNLNHDAMYWYRQDPGQGLRLIYYSQIVNDFQKGDIAEGYSVSREKKESFPLTVTSAQKNPTAFYLCASSIILPGTGGNTIYFGEGSWLTVV.

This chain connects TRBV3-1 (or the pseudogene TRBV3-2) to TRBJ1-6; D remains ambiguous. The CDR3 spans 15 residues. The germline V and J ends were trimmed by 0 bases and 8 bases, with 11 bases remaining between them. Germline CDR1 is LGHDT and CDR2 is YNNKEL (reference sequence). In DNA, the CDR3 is TGTGCCAGCAGCCAAGACTGGACTCAAGATTCACCCCTCCACTTT. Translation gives CASSQDWTQDSPLHF.

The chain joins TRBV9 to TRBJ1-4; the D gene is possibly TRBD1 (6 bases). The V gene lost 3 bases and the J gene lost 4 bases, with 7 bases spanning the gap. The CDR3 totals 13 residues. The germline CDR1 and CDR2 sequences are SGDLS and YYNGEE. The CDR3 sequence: CASSGDINEKLFF. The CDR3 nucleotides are TGTGCCAGCAGCGGGGACATTAATGAAAAACTGTTTTTT.

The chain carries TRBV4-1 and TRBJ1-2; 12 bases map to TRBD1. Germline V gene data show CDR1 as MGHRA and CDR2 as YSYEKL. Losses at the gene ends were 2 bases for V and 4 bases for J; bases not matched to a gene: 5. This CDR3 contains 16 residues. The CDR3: CASSQSGTGGVYGYTF. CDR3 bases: TGCGCCAGCAGCCAAAGTGGGACAGGGGGCGTCTATGGCTACACCTTC.

The CDR3 is CATSRLVRKNRNQPQHF. CDR3 in DNA: TGTGCCACCAGTCGACTAGTGCGTAAAAATCGCAATCAGCCCCAGCATTTT. The chain combines TRBV24-1 with TRBJ1-5; D call uncertain. Trimming removed 6 bases at V and 2 bases at J, with 19 bases between. Germline values: CDR1 KGHDR, CDR2 SFDVKD. The CDR3 is 17 amino acids.

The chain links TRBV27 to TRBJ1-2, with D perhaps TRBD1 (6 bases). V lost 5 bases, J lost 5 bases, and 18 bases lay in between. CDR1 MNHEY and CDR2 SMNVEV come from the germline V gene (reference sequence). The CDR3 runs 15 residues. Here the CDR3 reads CASSPRDTPVYGYTF. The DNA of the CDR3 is TGTGCCAGCAGTCCCCGGGACACCCCCGTGTATGGCTACACCTTC.

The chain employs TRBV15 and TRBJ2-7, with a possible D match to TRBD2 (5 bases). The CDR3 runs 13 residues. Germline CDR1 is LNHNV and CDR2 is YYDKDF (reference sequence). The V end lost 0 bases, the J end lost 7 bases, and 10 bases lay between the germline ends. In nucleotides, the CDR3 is TGTGCCACCAGCAGAGATTTAGCGAGGGAGCAGTACTTC. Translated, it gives CATSRDLAREQYF.

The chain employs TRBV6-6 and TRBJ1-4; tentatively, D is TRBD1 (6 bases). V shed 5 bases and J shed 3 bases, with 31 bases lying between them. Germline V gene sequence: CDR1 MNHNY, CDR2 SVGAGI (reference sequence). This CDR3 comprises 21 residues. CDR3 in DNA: TGTGCCAGCAGTCCGATACCTCCATCAGGGGTTAGCGTCAGTGCTAATGAAAAACTGTTTTTT. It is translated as CASSPIPPSGVSVSANEKLFF.